This TCR beta chain was documented in a study of PD-L1 blockade in urothelial cancer. The time point here: peripheral blood 6 weeks after treatment start. V was cut by 3 bases and J by 2 bases, with 11 bases left in between. Looked up from germline, CDR1 is SGHAT and CDR2 is FQNNGV. The CDR3 contains 14 residues. Sequencing used immunoSEQ multiplex PCR; TCRdb keeps in-frame clones, though not all of them. The data hold about 66,000 clones, with roughly 90% observed a single time. Specimen: PBMCs, collected around atezolizumab (anti-PD-L1) treatment. The TCR originated in a man aged 55 to 69 with urothelial cancer. The J gene is TRBJ2-7, the V gene TRBV11-2, with D possibly matching TRBD2 (5 bases). DNA for the CDR3: TGTGCCAGCAGCTTTGACGGGGTTCCCTACGAGCAGTACTTC. Amino acids: CASSFDGVPYEQYF.